The rows below give T cell receptor beta chains drawn from one sample of a study of T-cell reconstitution after alpha-beta-depleted transplantation in children. TCRdb redid the calling of the PCR reads with MiXCR, one entry per CDR3 protein. Of about 340,000 distinct CDR3 sequences listed, 13% are singletons. The source material was PBMCs, sampled from the stem cell graft. The receptors come from a human donor who donated a stem cell graft to a child with Fanconi anemia. CDR3s include the opening cysteine and the closing phenylalanine or tryptophan. A D gene is named only where the DNA matches it firmly. A row's size may be missing; if present it is once, few, many or a size class.

CDR3aa,CDR3nt,j_gene,v_gene,d_gene,abundance
CASRRGRETQYF,TGTGCCAGCAGAAGGGGACGAGAGACCCAGTACTTC,TRBJ2-5,TRBV13,-,-
CASSYSGEGQPQHF,TGTGCCAGCAGTTACTCAGGTGAGGGTCAGCCCCAGCATTTT,TRBJ1-5,TRBV6-5,-,few
CASSLFGLADTQYF,TGCGCCAGCAGCTTGTTTGGGTTGGCAGATACGCAGTATTTT,TRBJ2-3,TRBV5-1,-,few
CASSESPHTQYF,TGTGCCAGCAGTGAGTCTCCTCATACGCAGTATTTT,TRBJ2-3,TRBV6-1,-,many
CSAEGAAETQYF,TGCAGTGCTGAGGGGGCCGCAGAGACCCAGTACTTC,TRBJ2-5,TRBV20-1,TRBD1,few
CASSWDGPKGIQYF,TGCGCCAGCAGCTGGGACGGCCCTAAGGGCATTCAGTACTTC,TRBJ2-4,TRBV5-1,-,many
CSASTGFYEQYF,TGCAGTGCTTCAACCGGGTTCTACGAGCAGTACTTC,TRBJ2-7,TRBV20-1,-,-
CASSAVPGQGVNTEAFF,TGCGCCAGCAGCGCAGTCCCGGGACAGGGGGTGAACACTGAAGCTTTCTTT,TRBJ1-1,TRBV5-1,TRBD1,-
CASSFRGGAGGTDTQYF,TGTGCCAGCAGCTTTCGAGGGGGGGCCGGTGGCACAGATACGCAGTATTTT,TRBJ2-3,TRBV12-3/TRBV12-4,-,many
CASSKENTEAFF,TGTGCCAGCAGCAAAGAGAACACTGAAGCTTTCTTT,TRBJ1-1,TRBV9,-,-
CASTRREGLVGNEQYF,TGTGCCAGCACCCGCCGGGAGGGCTTGGTTGGGAACGAGCAGTACTTC,TRBJ2-7,TRBV12-3/TRBV12-4,TRBD2,-
CSARDPGENNQPQHF,TGCAGTGCTAGAGATCCTGGAGAAAATAATCAGCCCCAGCATTTT,TRBJ1-5,TRBV20-1,-,many
CASILWPSGGAGYNEQFF,TGTGCCAGCATCTTATGGCCTAGCGGGGGGGCCGGTTACAATGAGCAGTTCTTC,TRBJ2-1,TRBV11-2,TRBD2,-
CASSPQGSGANVLTF,TGTGCCAGCAGCCCACAGGGATCTGGGGCCAACGTCCTGACTTTC,TRBJ2-6,TRBV18,-,many
CASSYNRVDTEAFF,TGCGCCAGCAGCTACAACAGGGTCGACACTGAAGCTTTCTTT,TRBJ1-1,TRBV5-1,-,-
CATSALSAGQETQYF,TGTGCCACCAGTGCCCTTTCGGCAGGTCAAGAGACCCAGTACTTC,TRBJ2-5,TRBV24-1,-,-
CASSYGTSGGLNEQFF,TGTGCCAGCAGTTACGGGACTAGCGGGGGCCTTAATGAGCAGTTCTTC,TRBJ2-1,TRBV6-5,TRBD2,many
CASSPGGSGGGNEQFF,TGTGCCAGCAGTCCCGGAGGTAGCGGGGGGGGCAATGAGCAGTTCTTC,TRBJ2-1,TRBV28,TRBD2,-
CAWSPQGKLGGYTF,TGTGCCTGGAGTCCTCAGGGGAAGCTAGGTGGCTACACCTTC,TRBJ1-2,TRBV30,-,once
CAWSVPGGALTGELFF,TGTGCCTGGAGTGTACCCGGCGGAGCTTTAACCGGGGAGCTGTTTTTT,TRBJ2-2,TRBV30,-,few
CAISWDRAMNTGELFF,TGTGCCATCAGTTGGGACAGGGCAATGAACACCGGGGAGCTGTTTTTT,TRBJ2-2,TRBV10-3,TRBD1,many
CASSRTGGLSYEQYF,TGTGCCAGCAGTCGAACAGGGGGCCTCTCCTACGAGCAGTACTTC,TRBJ2-7,TRBV27,TRBD1,many
CASSPRGGDNEQFF,TGCGCCAGCAGCCCAAGGGGGGGGGACAATGAGCAGTTCTTC,TRBJ2-1,TRBV5-1,-,-
CAGGGHRNEQFF,TGTGCCGGGGGGGGACACCGCAATGAGCAGTTCTTC,TRBJ2-1,TRBV6-6,-,-
CASSLGGLEAFF,TGTGCCAGCAGTTTGGGTGGACTTGAAGCTTTCTTT,TRBJ1-1,TRBV12-3/TRBV12-4,-,-
CASRNPGGNTGELFF,TGCGCCAGCAGGAACCCAGGGGGTAACACCGGGGAGCTGTTTTTT,TRBJ2-2,TRBV5-1,TRBD1,-
CSVSQGGNQPQHF,TGCAGTGTTTCTCAGGGAGGGAATCAGCCCCAGCATTTT,TRBJ1-5,TRBV20-1,-,many
CSARPLTGGFVNQPQHF,TGCAGTGCTCGTCCCCTAACAGGGGGGTTTGTCAATCAGCCCCAGCATTTT,TRBJ1-5,TRBV20-1,TRBD1,-
CASSPDRDATNEKLFF,TGTGCCAGCTCACCAGACCGGGACGCAACTAATGAAAAACTGTTTTTT,TRBJ1-4,TRBV18,-,many
CASSPRDMHGYTF,TGTGCCAGCAGTCCCAGGGACATGCATGGCTACACCTTC,TRBJ1-2,TRBV12-3/TRBV12-4,-,many
CASSVGVAGGHNEQFF,TGTGCCAGCAGCGTAGGTGTAGCGGGGGGGCACAATGAGCAGTTCTTC,TRBJ2-1,TRBV9,TRBD2,-
CASSLGEWGQPQHF,TGTGCCAGCAGCTTAGGGGAGTGGGGCCAGCCCCAGCATTTT,TRBJ1-5,TRBV7-2,-,few
CASSLEIQGNSGANVLTF,TGTGCCAGCTCATTGGAAATACAGGGCAACTCTGGGGCCAACGTCCTGACTTTC,TRBJ2-6,TRBV18,-,few
CASSFLGVAEAFF,TGTGCCAGCAGTTTTTTAGGGGTCGCTGAAGCTTTCTTT,TRBJ1-1,TRBV27,-,-
CSAYGGASDTQYF,TGCAGTGCTTACGGGGGGGCATCAGATACGCAGTATTTT,TRBJ2-3,TRBV20-1,TRBD2,-
CASSSSRRHEQYF,TGTGCCAGCAGTAGTTCCCGGAGACACGAGCAGTACTTC,TRBJ2-7,TRBV12-3/TRBV12-4,-,few
CASSVAGVKNIQYF,TGTGCCAGCAGTGTCGCGGGTGTCAAAAACATTCAGTACTTC,TRBJ2-4,TRBV25-1,-,many
CSVEEGWMGGTEAFF,TGCAGCGTTGAAGAGGGTTGGATGGGGGGCACTGAAGCTTTCTTT,TRBJ1-1,TRBV29-1,-,many
CASSYSPSPGGYTF,TGTGCCAGCAGTTACTCGCCCAGTCCGGGGGGCTACACCTTC,TRBJ1-2,TRBV6-5,-,many
CASSTGPRPGELFF,TGTGCCAGCAGTACCGGCCCCAGGCCCGGGGAGCTGTTTTTT,TRBJ2-2,TRBV12-3/TRBV12-4,-,few
CASSLGGPNTGELFF,TGTGCCAGCAGCTTGGGCGGGCCAAACACCGGGGAGCTGTTTTTT,TRBJ2-2,TRBV7-2,-,many
CASSLGAGINTEAFF,TGCGCCAGCAGCTTGGGGGCAGGGATAAACACTGAAGCTTTCTTT,TRBJ1-1,TRBV5-1,-,-
CASSQGQSGTQYF,TGTGCCAGCAGCCAGGGACAGTCCGGGACCCAGTACTTC,TRBJ2-5,TRBV4-2,TRBD1,many